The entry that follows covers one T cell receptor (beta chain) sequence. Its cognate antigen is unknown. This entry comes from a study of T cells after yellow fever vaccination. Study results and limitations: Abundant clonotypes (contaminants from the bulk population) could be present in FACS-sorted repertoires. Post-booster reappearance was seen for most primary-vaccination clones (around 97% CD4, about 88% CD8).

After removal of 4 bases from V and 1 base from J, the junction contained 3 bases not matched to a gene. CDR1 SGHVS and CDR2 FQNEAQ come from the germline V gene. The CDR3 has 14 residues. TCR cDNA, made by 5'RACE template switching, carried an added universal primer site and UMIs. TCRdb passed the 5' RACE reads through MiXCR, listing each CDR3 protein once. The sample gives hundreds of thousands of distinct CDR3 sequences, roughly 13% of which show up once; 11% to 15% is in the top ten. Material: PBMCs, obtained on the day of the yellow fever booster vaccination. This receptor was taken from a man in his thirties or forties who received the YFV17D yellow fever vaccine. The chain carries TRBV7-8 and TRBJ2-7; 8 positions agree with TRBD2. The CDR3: CASSWGGRSYEQYF. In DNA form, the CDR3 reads TGTGCCAGCAGCTGGGGCGGGAGGTCCTACGAGCAGTACTTC. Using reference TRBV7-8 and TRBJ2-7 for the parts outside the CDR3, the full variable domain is GAGVSQSPRYKVAKRGQDVALRCDPISGHVSLFWYQQALGQGPEFLTYFQNEAQLDKSGLPSDRFFAERPEGSVSTLKIQRTQQEDSAVYLCASSWGGRSYEQYFGPGTRLTVT.